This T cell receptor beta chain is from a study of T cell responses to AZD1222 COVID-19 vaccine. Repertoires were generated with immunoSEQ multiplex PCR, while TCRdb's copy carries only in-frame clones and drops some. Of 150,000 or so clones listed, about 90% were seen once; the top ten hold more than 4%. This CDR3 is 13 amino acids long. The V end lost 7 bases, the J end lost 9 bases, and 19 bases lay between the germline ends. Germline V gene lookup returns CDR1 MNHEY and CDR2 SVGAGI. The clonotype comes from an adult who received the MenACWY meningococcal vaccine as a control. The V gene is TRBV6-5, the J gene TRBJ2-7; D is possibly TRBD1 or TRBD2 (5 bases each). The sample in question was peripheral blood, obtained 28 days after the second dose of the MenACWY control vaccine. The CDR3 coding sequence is TGTGCCAGCAAACACCCGGGACCTCGAGGGCAGTACTTC. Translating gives CASKHPGPRGQYF.